The 6 T cell receptor beta chains below come from one sample, sequenced in a study of early T cells in non-severe SARS-CoV-2 infection. TCRdb re-analysed the 5' RACE reads in MiXCR, keeping a single row per CDR3 protein. In the table there are about 77,000 distinct CDR3 sequences, 5% of which are singletons. The sample consisted of whole blood, taken at baseline. The origin of the receptors is an adult who was a healthcare worker with PCR-confirmed SARS-CoV-2 infection or an uninfected control (not recorded which).

Only a few counts were recorded for this clonotype. The CDR3 loop is CASSSTPLGEQYF. CDR3 in DNA: TGTGCCAGCAGCTCAACCCCTCTAGGAGAGCAGTACTTC. The chain employs TRBV7-3 and TRBJ2-7; D remains ambiguous. V was shortened by 4 bases and J by 7 bases, with 14 bases between the two germline ends. The CDR3 is 13 amino acids. Germline V CDR1 and CDR2: SGHTA, FQGTGA.

This clonotype was seen at least ten times. V gene TRBV19 combines with J gene TRBJ2-7, with 9 nucleotides matching TRBD1. V shed 3 bases and J 3 bases; nucleotides not matched to a gene: 6. The germline V gene has CDR1 LNHDA and CDR2 SQIVND (reference sequence). The CDR3 runs to 15 residues. The CDR3 here is CASSIGQGPGYEQYF. The CDR3 DNA sequence: TGTGCCAGTAGTATTGGACAGGGGCCCGGCTACGAGCAGTACTTC.

This chain connects TRBV11-2 to TRBJ1-2; the match to TRBD1 covers 8 bases. Germline CDR1 and CDR2: SGHAT and FQNNGV. V was pared by 4 bases and J by 6 bases, with 16 bases of the junction left unmatched. The CDR3 contains 17 residues. For the CDR3, the DNA is TGTGCCAGCAGCTCCAAACCCGGGACAGGTCCGGGTGATGGCTACACCTTC. Amino acid sequence: CASSSKPGTGPGDGYTF.

This clonotype has more than one count but fewer than ten. V usage is TRBV29-1 and J usage is TRBJ1-1, with D unresolved. V dropped 2 bases and J dropped 4 bases, with 8 bases sitting between them. The CDR3 totals 12 residues. Germline loops: CDR1 SQVTM, CDR2 ANQGSEA. The CDR3 DNA follows: TGCAGCGTTGAACATATGAGCACTGAAGCTTTCTTT. Protein: CSVEHMSTEAFF.

Only a few counts were recorded for this clonotype. The rearrangement joins TRBV7-9 to TRBJ2-5, with D unresolved. V was shortened by 4 bases and J by 2 bases, with 14 bases between the two germline ends. The CDR3 consists of 15 residues. CDR1 is SEHNR, CDR2 FQNEAQ, per germline (reference sequence). The CDR3 DNA follows: TGTGCCAGCAGCTACCGGATCGGCGATCAAGAGACCCAGTACTTC. Translated: CASSYRIGDQETQYF.

This clonotype was seen many times. The chain is built from TRBV19 and TRBJ1-5, with TRBD1 matching 10 bases. Germline CDR1 is LNHDA and CDR2 is SQIVND (reference sequence). This CDR3 contains 15 residues. The V gene end was trimmed by 6 bases and the J gene end by 4 bases; junction bases not matched to a gene: 6. CDR3: CASSRDRGLNQPQHF. CDR3 nucleotides: TGTGCCAGTAGCCGGGACAGGGGTTTAAATCAGCCCCAGCATTTT. Filled out from reference TRBV19 and TRBJ1-5, the complete variable domain reads DGGITQSPKYLFRKEGQNVTLSCEQNLNHDAMYWYRQDPGQGLRLIYYSQIVNDFQKGDIAEGYSVSREKKESFPLTVTSAQKNPTAFYLCASSRDRGLNQPQHFGDGTRLSIL.